This is a list of T cell receptor beta chains from one sample in a study of blood T cell repertoires in COVID-19. Data came from immunoSEQ multiplex PCR; TCRdb stores just in-frame clones and leaves some out. The table has 68,000 or so clones, 70% to 80% seen once. Sequencing was performed on peripheral blood. These receptor sequences come from a human donor in a cohort sampled during active COVID-19. Each CDR3 is given with its conserved first and last residue. Fields, in order: J gene, V gene, clone size, CDR3 length, D gene, CDR3 DNA, CDR3 protein. A D gene is named only where the DNA matches it firmly. The size field is filled for only some rows; it gives once, few, many or a size class.

TRBJ2-2	TRBV28	-	16	TRBD2	TGTGCCACCTCAACAGGCGGGGGGGCTTCGGTCGGGGAGCTGTTTTTT	CATSTGGGASVGELFF
TRBJ2-6	TRBV7-2	-	16	TRBD1	TGTGCCAGCAGCGCACAGGGGATCTTTGGGGCCAACGTCCTGACTTTC	CASSAQGIFGANVLTF
TRBJ1-1	TRBV15	-	14	TRBD1	TGTGCCACCAGCAGGGACAGGGCGAACACTGAAGCTTTCTTT	CATSRDRANTEAFF
TRBJ2-3	TRBV11-2	-	17	-	TGTGCCAGCAGCCCCACGGTGCAGGCAGGGGTCACAGATACGCAGTATTTT	CASSPTVQAGVTDTQYF
TRBJ2-7	TRBV21-1	-	17	-	TGTGCCAGCAGCCTTGATCACTCGGTCGACAACTCCTACGAGCAGTACTTC	CASSLDHSVDNSYEQYF
TRBJ2-3	TRBV2	-	14	-	TGTGCCCTTCGAGACACCCCTAGCACAGATACGCAGTATTTT	CALRDTPSTDTQYF
TRBJ2-2	TRBV27	-	14	-	TGTGCCAGCAGTATCCGGAGGGCCTCCGGGGAGCTGTTTTTT	CASSIRRASGELFF
TRBJ2-3	TRBV7-9	-	14	TRBD2	TGTGCCAGCAGCCGTAGCGGGGACACAGATACGCAGTATTTT	CASSRSGDTDTQYF
TRBJ2-2	TRBV19	few	15	TRBD1	TGTGCCAGTAGCGCCGGGACAGGGGTCACCGGGGAGCTGTTTTTT	CASSAGTGVTGELFF
TRBJ2-1	TRBV10-3	-	16	TRBD2	TGTGCCATCAGTGAGTGGGCGGGAGGCGCCTACAATGAGCAGTTCTTC	CAISEWAGGAYNEQFF
TRBJ2-5	TRBV5-1	-	13	-	TGCGCCAGCAGACCCACAGGCGAAGAGACCCAGTACTTC	CASRPTGEETQYF
TRBJ2-2	TRBV9	-	14	TRBD1	TGTGCCAGCAGCGTTGACAGGGGGGGCCGGGAGCTGTTTTTT	CASSVDRGGRELFF
TRBJ2-1	TRBV5-8	-	14	TRBD1	TGTGCCAGCAGCTTTCGGACAGGGCTCAATGAGCAGTTCTTC	CASSFRTGLNEQFF
TRBJ2-1	TRBV6-2/TRBV6-3	-	14	-	TGTGCCAGCAGTTACGGCGGATCCAACGCCGAGCAGTTCTTC	CASSYGGSNAEQFF
TRBJ2-1	TRBV20-1	-	13	-	TGCAGTGCTAGTGTTAGCGGCCCCAATGAGCAGTTCTTC	CSASVSGPNEQFF
TRBJ2-1	TRBV7-6	-	15	-	TGTGCCAGCAGCTTAGGGGGGGTTTGGTACAATGAGCAGTTCTTC	CASSLGGVWYNEQFF
TRBJ1-4	TRBV19	many	15	TRBD1	TGTGCCAGTAGTATAGCGGGACAGGCTAATGAAAAACTGTTTTTT	CASSIAGQANEKLFF
TRBJ2-5	TRBV28	-	15	-	TGTGCCAGCAGTTTGCCAGGGTCTCATCAAGAGACCCAGTACTTC	CASSLPGSHQETQYF
TRBJ1-2	TRBV28	once	14	-	TGTGCCAGCAGTCCGGTGCGGGTGGTCAGTGGCTACACCTTC	CASSPVRVVSGYTF
TRBJ2-7	TRBV5-1	once	18	TRBD2	TGCGCCAGCAGCTCGCAAAACCTCGGAGCGGGAGGGTCCTACGAGCAGTACTTC	CASSSQNLGAGGSYEQYF